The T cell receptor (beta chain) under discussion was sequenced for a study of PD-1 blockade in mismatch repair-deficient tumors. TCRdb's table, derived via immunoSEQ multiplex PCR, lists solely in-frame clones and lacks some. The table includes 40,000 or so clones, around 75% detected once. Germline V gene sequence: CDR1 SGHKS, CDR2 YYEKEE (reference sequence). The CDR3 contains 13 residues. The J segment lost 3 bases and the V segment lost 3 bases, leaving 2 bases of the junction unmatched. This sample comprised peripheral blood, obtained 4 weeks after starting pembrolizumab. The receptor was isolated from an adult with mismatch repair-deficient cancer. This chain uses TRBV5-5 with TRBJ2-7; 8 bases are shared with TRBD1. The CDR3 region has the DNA TGTGCCAGCAGCTCGGGACAGGACTACGAGCAGTACTTC. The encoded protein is CASSSGQDYEQYF.